What follows are 3 T cell receptor beta chains derived from one specimen sequenced in a study of graft-versus-host responses after intestinal transplantation. TCRdb keeps only in-frame clones here, not all; method: immunoSEQ multiplex PCR. The sample has 11,000 to 15,000 clones, around 94% seen once. The material was PBMCs, obtained 9 days after transplant. The receptors come from a human patient who received an intestinal transplant, so some T cells may come from the graft donor.

The CDR3 here is CATGSGKYSNQPQHF. The CDR3 coding sequence is TGCGCCACCGGCTCGGGTAAATATAGCAATCAGCCCCAGCATTTT. J is TRBJ1-5 and V is TRBV10-1; D uncertain. The V and J ends lost 10 bases and 0 bases respectively, with 16 bases between them. The CDR3 extends over 15 amino acids. Germline CDR1 and CDR2: WNHNN and SYGVQD (reference sequence).

The chain joins TRBV19 to TRBJ2-7; tentative D call: TRBD2 (6 bases). Germline assignment: CDR1 LNHDA and CDR2 SQIVND (reference sequence). The CDR3 totals 15 residues. V was pared by 2 bases and J by 5 bases, with 16 bases between. The CDR3 spells CASSISLARYHEQYF. DNA of the CDR3: TGTGCCAGTAGTATATCCCTAGCGAGGTACCACGAGCAGTACTTC. The full variable domain, in which reference TRBV19 and TRBJ2-7 provide the parts outside the CDR3, is DGGITQSPKYLFRKEGQNVTLSCEQNLNHDAMYWYRQDPGQGLRLIYYSQIVNDFQKGDIAEGYSVSREKKESFPLTVTSAQKNPTAFYLCASSISLARYHEQYFGPGTRLTVT.

The V gene is TRBV6-5, the J gene TRBJ2-5, with a tentative D call TRBD1 (6 bases). The CDR3 has 14 residues. Per germline, CDR1 MNHEY and CDR2 SVGAGI. Trimming pared 6 bases from V and 5 bases from J, leaving 16 bases between. The CDR3 DNA sequence: TGTGCCAGCAGGAGAACAAACAGGGAGGAGACCCAGTACTTC. Amino acid sequence: CASRRTNREETQYF.